This T cell receptor (beta chain) was sequenced during a study of blood T cell repertoires in COVID-19. Study-wide context: COVID-19 samples from acute and convalescent phases originated in the United States, Italy and Spain. The analysed material was cDNA or gDNA that came from T cells, B-cell-depleted T cells, or PBMCs.

Those enrolled in Seattle joined during active infection and were followed longitudinally afterward. Trimming removed 1 base from V and 3 bases from J, with 9 bases in between. Germline lookup yields CDR1 LNHDA and CDR2 SQIVND (reference sequence). The CDR3 loop spans 14 amino acids. Sequencing used immunoSEQ multiplex PCR; TCRdb keeps in-frame clones, though not all of them. The data contain a few hundred thousand clones, almost 85% of them singletons. The specimen was peripheral blood. The chain links TRBV19 to TRBJ1-1, with a tentative D call TRBD1 (5 bases). This TCR was sampled from a woman in her sixties or seventies with COVID-19, enrolled during active disease. CDR3 region: CASSIVPGDTEAFF. The CDR3 DNA reads TGTGCCAGTAGTATAGTCCCGGGGGACACTGAAGCTTTCTTT.